A single sample is the source of the 20 T cell receptor beta chains below, sequenced in a study of human T cells and chemical hapten exposure. A single record per CDR3 protein comes from TCRdb applying MiXCR to the RACE reads. Among roughly 38,000 distinct CDR3 sequences listed, more than 9% were seen once. Stated time point: patch test 3, about 24 weeks after DPC sensitization. The sample's treatment: therapeutic diphenylcyclopropenone sensitization with weekly scalp DPC. Unfractionated whole blood served as the source for total RNA extraction. The source material was whole blood, sampled in connection with sensitization to the hapten diphenylcyclopropenone (DPC). The receptor set was obtained from a man aged 45-65 years with alopecia areata. Some clones in this sample may be carry-over from other donors' samples.

This clonotype has just a few counts. The chain carries TRBV7-2 and TRBJ2-5; the match to TRBD1 covers 11 bases. CDR3 length: 15 amino acids. The ends lost 5 bases at V and 1 base at J; junction bases unmatched: 3. In germline, CDR1 is SGHTA, CDR2 FQGNSA. Written as DNA, the CDR3 is TGTGCCAGCAGCAGCGGACAGGGGGCCCAAGAGACCCAGTACTTC. Translating it yields CASSSGQGAQETQYF.

This clonotype was counted between two and nine times. The V and J genes are TRBV24-1 and TRBJ2-1; 7 bases are shared with TRBD2. CDR1 and CDR2 from the germline V gene are KGHDR and SFDVKD. The CDR3 totals 16 residues. The J segment lost 7 bases and the V segment lost 0 bases, leaving 8 bases of the junction unmatched. DNA for the CDR3: TGTGCCACCAGTGATTTGCAGGCCGGGGGGAGGAATGAGCAGTTCTTC. This gives the protein CATSDLQAGGRNEQFF.

Ten or more counts support this clonotype. V gene TRBV2 combines with J gene TRBJ2-2; tentatively, D is TRBD2 (5 bases). This CDR3 contains 14 residues. Trimming pared 7 bases from V and 5 bases from J, leaving 14 bases between. From germline, CDR1 is SNHLY and CDR2 FYNNEI. CDR3 protein: CASIKVARTGELFF. The DNA of the CDR3 is TGTGCCAGCATAAAGGTAGCGAGAACCGGGGAGCTGTTTTTT. The full variable domain, completed using reference TRBV2 and TRBJ2-2, is EPEVTQTPSHQVTQMGQEVILRCVPISNHLYFYWYRQILGQKVEFLVSFYNNEISEKSEIFDDQFSVERPDGSNFTLKIRSTKLEDSAMYFCASIKVARTGELFFGEGSRLTVL.

There are many counts of this clonotype. This chain joins TRBV3-1 and TRBJ1-2; D not certain. This CDR3 is built from 13 residues. Germline V lookup: CDR1 LGHDT, CDR2 YNNKEL (reference sequence). V was trimmed by 0 bases and J by 8 bases, leaving 10 bases between them. This CDR3 reads CASSQDSGSGYTF. DNA of the CDR3: TGTGCCAGCAGCCAAGATTCGGGGTCGGGCTACACCTTC.

This clonotype has at least ten counts. The chain employs TRBV27 and TRBJ2-3; TRBD1 matches at 7 bases. The CDR3 runs to 14 residues. V dropped 6 bases and J dropped 1; count of bases not matched to a gene: 4. Per germline, CDR1 MNHEY and CDR2 SMNVEV (reference sequence). CDR3 sequence: CASRRQGGTDTQYF. Written as DNA, the CDR3 is TGTGCCAGCAGGCGACAGGGAGGCACAGATACGCAGTATTTT.

The chain joins TRBV7-6 to TRBJ2-3; 9 nucleotides align to TRBD1. This CDR3 comprises 14 residues. Trimming cost V 4 bases and J 4 bases; bases outside gene matches: 3. The germline V gene has CDR1 SGHVS and CDR2 FNYEAQ. The CDR3 coding sequence is TGTGCCAGCAGCTCGGACAGGGGTCCAGATACGCAGTATTTT. It translates to CASSSDRGPDTQYF.

This clonotype was counted only a few times. The chain combines TRBV9 with TRBJ1-5; D not certain. Trimming took 1 base from V and 0 from J, leaving 2 bases between them. Per the germline V gene, CDR1 is SGDLS and CDR2 is YYNGEE. The CDR3 runs to 13 residues. The CDR3 region is CASSVSSNQPQHF. Written as DNA, the CDR3 is TGTGCCAGCAGCGTAAGTAGCAATCAGCCCCAGCATTTT.

Many counts were recorded for this clonotype. V is TRBV6-1 and J is TRBJ1-1; D is unclear. CDR3 length: 11 amino acids. The V end was cut by 6 bases, the J end by 4 bases, with 6 bases between. Germline-derived CDR1 and CDR2 are MNHNS and SASEGT. The CDR3 DNA is TGTGCCAGCAGCACGAGCACTGAAGCTTTCTTT. It encodes CASSTSTEAFF.

The sample holds a few counts of this clonotype. The rearrangement joins TRBV3-1 to TRBJ1-1; tentatively, D is TRBD1 (5 bases). The CDR3 is 14 residues long. V was trimmed by 1 base and J by 4 bases, leaving 10 bases between them. The germline CDR1 and CDR2 sequences are LGHDT and YNNKEL (reference sequence). Here the CDR3 reads CASSQVGGITEAFF. CDR3 DNA sequence: TGTGCCAGCAGCCAAGTTGGGGGTATCACTGAAGCTTTCTTT.

This clonotype was observed a few times. The chain links TRBV10-3 to TRBJ2-7; D might be TRBD2 (6 bases). The germline gives CDR1 ENHRY, CDR2 SYGVKD. The CDR3 is 14 amino acids. The V end was cut by 4 bases, the J end by 3 bases, with 13 bases between. The CDR3 protein is CAISGFGGSYEQYF. The CDR3 nucleotides are TGTGCCATCAGTGGTTTCGGGGGAAGCTACGAGCAGTACTTC.

The J gene is TRBJ1-1, the V gene TRBV20-1; D is unclear. V gave up 0 bases and J gave up 1 base, with 9 bases separating them. The CDR3 is 14 residues long. Germline loops: CDR1 DFQATT, CDR2 SNEGSKA (reference sequence). The chain's CDR3 is CSAREGRSNTEAFF. CDR3 sequence (DNA): TGCAGTGCTAGAGAGGGCAGGTCGAACACTGAAGCTTTCTTT.

The chain recombines TRBV5-1 with TRBJ2-3; 7 bases are a match to TRBD1. Germline CDR1 and CDR2: SGHRS and YFSETQ. The CDR3 is 14 amino acids. J gave up 4 bases and V 4 bases, and 6 bases lay outside the gene matches. CDR3 protein: CASSQGGPADTQYF. In DNA form, the CDR3 reads TGCGCCAGCAGCCAAGGGGGCCCGGCAGATACGCAGTATTTT.

In its sample, this clonotype was seen a few times. CDR3 residues: CASFSSGNTIYF. DNA for the CDR3: TGTGCCAGCTTTTCCTCTGGAAACACCATATATTTT. The chain uses TRBV6-1 and TRBJ1-3; no clear D. Trimming removed 8 bases at V and 0 bases at J, with 5 bases between. CDR1 and CDR2 (germline): MNHNS, SASEGT. This CDR3 has 12 residues.

This clonotype was seen a handful of times. The V call is TRBV6-2 or TRBV6-3, the J call TRBJ2-7; 9 nucleotides line up with TRBD2. Per the germline V gene, CDR1 is MNHEY and CDR2 is SVGEGT. J gave up 5 bases and V 0 bases, and 11 bases lay outside the gene matches. This CDR3 spans 17 amino acids. The CDR3 bases are TGTGCCAGCAGTTACTCGAGCGCGGGAGGGCCGTTCCACGAGCAGTACTTC. This codes for CASSYSSAGGPFHEQYF.

This clonotype was seen at least ten times. V usage is TRBV28 and J usage is TRBJ2-1; 8 bases align to TRBD2. The germline V gene encodes CDR1 MDHEN and CDR2 SYDVKM. V lost 6 bases, J lost 2 bases, and 3 bases stayed unmatched. The CDR3 is 14 residues long. This CDR3 reads CASRGLAAYNEQFF. The CDR3, as DNA: TGTGCCAGCAGAGGACTAGCTGCCTACAATGAGCAGTTCTTC.

This clonotype was picked up many times. V usage is TRBV13 and J usage is TRBJ1-5; D gene unclear. The germline CDR1 and CDR2 sequences are PRHDT and FYEKMQ (reference sequence). CDR3 length equals 13 residues. Between the trimmed V and J ends, which lost 1 base and 6 bases, there was a span of 7 bases. CDR3 residues: CASSLERGQPQHF. CDR3 in DNA: TGTGCCAGCAGCTTAGAACGGGGTCAGCCCCAGCATTTT.

In this sample, this clonotype turned up many times. The genes are TRBV5-5 and TRBJ2-7; TRBD1 aligns across 8 bases. Germline lookup yields CDR1 SGHKS and CDR2 YYEKEE (reference sequence). J was trimmed by 2 bases and V by 2 bases; bases with no gene match: 6. The CDR3 is 15 amino acids. The CDR3 nucleotides are TGTGCCAGCAGCTTTGCGGGACAGGAGGCCTACGAGCAGTACTTC. Its translation: CASSFAGQEAYEQYF. The entire variable domain, with the rest obtained from reference TRBV5-5 and TRBJ2-7, is as follows: DAGVTQSPTHLIKTRGQQVTLRCSPISGHKSVSWYQQVLGQGPQFIFQYYEKEERGRGNFPDRFSARQFPNYSSELNVNALLLGDSALYLCASSFAGQEAYEQYFGPGTRLTVT.

This clonotype was observed many times. The CDR3 nucleotides are TGCAGCGGACGATACGGGGCGGGAAAAACCCAAGAGACCCAGTACTTC. It translates to CSGRYGAGKTQETQYF. The chain couples TRBV29-1 to TRBJ2-5; tentatively, D is TRBD2 (6 bases). V dropped 7 bases and J dropped 1 base, with 22 bases sitting between them. The germline V gene encodes CDR1 SQVTM and CDR2 ANQGSEA. The CDR3 sequence is 16 residues long. Drawing the rest from reference TRBV29-1 and TRBJ2-5, the complete variable domain is SAVISQKPSRDICQRGTSLTIQCQVDSQVTMMFWYRQQPGQSLTLIATANQGSEATYESGFVIDKFPISRPNLTFSTLTVSNMSPEDSSIYLCSGRYGAGKTQETQYFGPGTRLLVL.

This clonotype was seen only a few times. V gene TRBV29-1 combines with J gene TRBJ2-7, with a tentative D call TRBD1 (6 bases). CDR3 length equals 13 residues. Germline CDR1 and CDR2: SQVTM and ANQGSEA. Trimming removed 4 bases from V and 7 bases from J, with 17 bases in between. The CDR3 is CSVGRQAPVEQYF. The DNA of the CDR3 is TGCAGCGTTGGTCGACAGGCCCCTGTGGAGCAGTACTTC.

This clonotype has just a few counts. The rearrangement links TRBV9 to TRBJ2-2, with TRBD2 matching over 12 bases. Trimming cost V 7 bases and J 0 bases; bases outside gene matches: 7. The germline gives CDR1 SGDLS, CDR2 YYNGEE. This CDR3 region has 17 residues. CDR3 sequence: CASDRLAGVPNTGELFF. As DNA, the CDR3 is TGTGCCAGCGATAGACTAGCGGGAGTCCCGAACACCGGGGAGCTGTTTTTT.